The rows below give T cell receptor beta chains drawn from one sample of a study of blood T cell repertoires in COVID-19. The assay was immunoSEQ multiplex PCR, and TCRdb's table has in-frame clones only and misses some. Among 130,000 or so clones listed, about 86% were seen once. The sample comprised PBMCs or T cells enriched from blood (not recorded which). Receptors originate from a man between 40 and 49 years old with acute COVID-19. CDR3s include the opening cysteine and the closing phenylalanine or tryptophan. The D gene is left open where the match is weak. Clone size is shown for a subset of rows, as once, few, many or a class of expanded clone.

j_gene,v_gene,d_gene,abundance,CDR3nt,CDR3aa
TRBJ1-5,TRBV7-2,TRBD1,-,TGTGCCAGCAGCTTAGACAGGGGAAGCAATCAGCCCCAGCATTTT,CASSLDRGSNQPQHF
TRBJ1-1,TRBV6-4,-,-,TGTGCCAGCAGCCTTACAGGGAACACTGAAGCTTTCTTT,CASSLTGNTEAFF
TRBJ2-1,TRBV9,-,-,TGTGCCAGCAGTCGACACGGGAGCACGAGGAATGAGCAGTTCTTC,CASSRHGSTRNEQFF
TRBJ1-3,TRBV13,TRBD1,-,TGTGCCAGCAGCTACGGACAGGGCTGGAACACCATATATTTT,CASSYGQGWNTIYF
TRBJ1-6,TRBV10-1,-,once,TGCGCCAGCAGTCCAGGGGTTAATTCACCCCTCCACTTT,CASSPGVNSPLHF
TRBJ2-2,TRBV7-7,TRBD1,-,TGTGCTAGCAGCCTGGACAGGGCGAACACCGGGGAGCTGTTTTTT,CASSLDRANTGELFF
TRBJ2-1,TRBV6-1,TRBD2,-,TGTGCCAGCAGTGAAATGAGTAGCGGGGGCCTCTCCTACAATGAGCAGTTCTTC,CASSEMSSGGLSYNEQFF
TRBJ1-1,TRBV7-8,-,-,TGTGCCAGCAGACCCCTACCGAACACTGAAGCTTTCTTT,CASRPLPNTEAFF
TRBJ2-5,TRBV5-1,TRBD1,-,TGCGCCAGCAGCTTGGCGGGGACAGGACAAGAGACCCAGTACTTC,CASSLAGTGQETQYF
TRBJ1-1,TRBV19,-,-,TGTGCCAGTAGTGAGCGGGGAGACTCTGAAGCTTTCTTT,CASSERGDSEAFF
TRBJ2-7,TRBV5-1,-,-,TGCGCCAGCAGCCTTATTGCGGCGGACGAGCAGTACTTC,CASSLIAADEQYF
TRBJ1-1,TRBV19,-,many,TGTGCCAGTAGCACCGGACAGATGAACACTGAAGCTTTCTTT,CASSTGQMNTEAFF
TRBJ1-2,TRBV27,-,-,TGTGCCAGCAGTTTAAGCCCTAACGGGGGCTACACCTTC,CASSLSPNGGYTF
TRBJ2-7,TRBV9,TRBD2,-,TGTGCCAGCAGCCCATTGGGGGAGGGGAGCTCCTACGAGCAGTACTTC,CASSPLGEGSSYEQYF
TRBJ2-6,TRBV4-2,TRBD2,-,TGTGCCAGCAGCCGCACGGGGGGTAACCCTTATTCTGGGGCCAACGTCCTGACTTTC,CASSRTGGNPYSGANVLTF
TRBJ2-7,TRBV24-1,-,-,TGTGCCACCAGTGATCAGGCGACAGTCGAGCAGTACTTC,CATSDQATVEQYF
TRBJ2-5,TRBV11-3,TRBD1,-,TGTGCCAGCAGCTCCGCAGGGGGCGAGGAGACCCAGTACTTC,CASSSAGGEETQYF
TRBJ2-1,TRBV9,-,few,TGTGCCAGCAGCGTAGGGACTACTGAGCAGTTCTTC,CASSVGTTEQFF
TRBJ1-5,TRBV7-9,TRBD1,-,TGTGCCAGCAGCTTAGGAGCCGGGACAGGGATCTCCAATCAGCCCCAGCATTTT,CASSLGAGTGISNQPQHF